The sequence of this T cell receptor (beta chain) was determined in a study of response to subunit inactivated influenza vaccine. General study findings and limits: Researchers suggested that each seasonal influenza vaccination recruits few new T cells.

Details on this clonotype: What it binds is unknown.

V was trimmed by 5 bases and J by 4 bases, leaving 15 bases between them. The germline CDR1 and CDR2 sequences are WNHNN and SYGVQD (reference sequence). This CDR3 has 15 residues. TCRdb used MiXCR to reprocess the RT-PCR reads, holding one entry per CDR3 protein. The data show about 570,000 distinct CDR3 sequences, with approximately 10% seen just once and roughly 11% held by the top ten. In addition, the sample was reused for a study of T cells expressing NK-cell markers. Per that paper: 5'RACE template switching built TCR beta cDNA with unique molecular identifiers. Sorted CD3+CD56-NKG2C+, CD3+CD56+NKG2C- and CD3+CD56+NKG2C+ T cells were the source of the TCR beta repertoires. About six donors carried dominant NKG2C+ clonotypes that made up roughly 1.0-7.5% of their CD8+ T cells. Four donors' CD3+CD56-NKG2C+ cells were dominated by the same clonotypes.

The chain employs TRBV10-1 and TRBJ2-1; tentative D call: TRBD2 (5 bases). This clonotype was obtained from a man over 45 who received an inactivated influenza vaccine. The starting material was PBMCs from blood, obtained on the day of vaccination. DNA for the CDR3: TGCGCCAGCAGTCCCCTCCGCTTAGCGTACAATGAGCAGTTCTTC. Translation: CASSPLRLAYNEQFF.